This T cell receptor (beta chain) was profiled in a study of OX40 agonist ivuxolimab in advanced cancers. Study-wide context: Patients' therapy was ivuxolimab, an antibody that acts as an agonist of OX40 (CD134). At around 81% male, the cohort had a mean age of around 56 years, ranging from about 23 to 80. Study-wide results and caveats: Clonal expansion was seen in CD4+ and CD8+ blood T cells by week 6 at 0.1 to 3.0 mg/kg.

Collection of blood occurred at baseline, at cycle 4 day 1, and at cycle 7 day 1. V was pared by 7 bases and J by 1 base, with 3 bases of the junction left unmatched. Germline V gene sequence: CDR1 ENHRY, CDR2 SYGVKD. This CDR3 is 14 amino acids long. TCRdb's copy holds only in-frame clones and misses some; the assay was immunoSEQ multiplex PCR. The sample has 100,000 to 140,000 clones, more than 85% seen once. As regards this clone: Its antigen is not known.

This chain links TRBV10-3 with TRBJ2-3; 9 nucleotides line up with TRBD1. The source material was CD4+ or CD8+ T cells sorted from blood, sampled in a trial of the OX40 agonist ivuxolimab. The sequence derives from an adult with an advanced solid tumor such as melanoma, head and neck, liver or kidney cancer. The chain's CDR3 is CAITGQGRTDTQYF. CDR3 sequence (DNA): TGTGCCATCACCGGACAGGGGCGCACAGATACGCAGTATTTT.